This T cell receptor (beta chain) was identified in a study of identical twins. The CDR3 loop spans 15 amino acids. In germline, CDR1 is DFQATT, CDR2 SNEGSKA (reference sequence). Germline trimming cut 6 bases from V and 5 bases from J; bases unmatched to any gene: 11. Each CDR3 protein is one row after TCRdb ran MiXCR on the 5' RACE reads. Of 540,000 or so distinct CDR3 sequences in the sample, about a fifth are singletons; the top ten hold approximately 0.52%. This clonotype was detected a few times. The data were also submitted as part of a second study, on yellow fever vaccine responses in identical twins.

The sequenced sample consisted of CD4+ T cells sorted from blood. The J gene is TRBJ2-1, the V gene TRBV20-1; 9 positions agree with TRBD2. This TCR derives from a woman aged 18-30 years in good health. The CDR3 protein is CSASQRGVVNNEQFF. DNA of the CDR3: TGCAGTGCGAGCCAGCGGGGGGTTGTAAACAATGAGCAGTTCTTC.